These 32 T cell receptor beta chains came from one sample sequenced in a study of OX40 agonist ivuxolimab in advanced cancers. Method: immunoSEQ multiplex PCR; TCRdb's copy keeps in-frame clones and lacks some. The sample has 11,000 to 15,000 clones, roughly 79% seen once. This material consisted of CD4+ or CD8+ T cells sorted from blood, taken in a trial of the OX40 agonist ivuxolimab. The receptor set was obtained from an adult with an advanced solid tumor such as melanoma, head and neck, liver or kidney cancer.

This chain connects TRBV7-9 to TRBJ2-1, with TRBD2 matching over 10 bases. Germline loops: CDR1 SEHNR, CDR2 FQNEAQ (reference sequence). V lost 5 bases and J lost 5; bases outside the gene matches: 9. The CDR3 consists of 16 residues. The CDR3 DNA follows: TGTGCCAGCAGCAGTACTTTTACTAGCGGGGACAATGAGCAGTTCTTC. It is translated as CASSSTFTSGDNEQFF.

This clone was counted between two and nine times. The V and J genes are TRBV6-6 and TRBJ2-7, with a possible D match to TRBD2 (5 bases). V lost 2 bases to trimming and J lost 2 bases, with 13 bases between them. Germline V gene sequence: CDR1 MNHNY, CDR2 SVGAGI (reference sequence). The CDR3 contains 15 residues. The CDR3 DNA sequence: TGTGCCAGCAGTTACGGAGGCTCAAGAACCTACGAGCAGTACTTC. Translation: CASSYGGSRTYEQYF.

The chain has TRBV7-9 and TRBJ2-3, with TRBD2 identical over 8 bases. Germline CDR1 reads SEHNR; CDR2 reads FQNEAQ (reference sequence). J was trimmed by 5 bases and V by 2 bases; bases with no gene match: 6. The CDR3 spans 15 residues. DNA for the CDR3: TGTGCCAGCAGCTTACCGGGAGGGCCTGGAGATACGCAGTATTTT. Encoded protein: CASSLPGGPGDTQYF.

The V and J genes are TRBV7-9 and TRBJ2-6; 11 nucleotides line up with TRBD1. The CDR3 runs to 17 residues. Germline assignment: CDR1 SEHNR and CDR2 FQNEAQ (reference sequence). With 5 bases clipped from V and 2 bases from J, the junction kept 5 bases outside the gene matches. The CDR3 loop is CASSPGTGGTGANVLTF. The CDR3 nucleotides read TGTGCCAGCAGCCCCGGGACAGGGGGGACTGGGGCCAACGTCCTGACTTTC.

The V and J genes are TRBV2 and TRBJ2-7, with 14 nucleotides matching TRBD2. Losses at the gene ends were 1 base for V and 4 bases for J; bases not matched to a gene: 9. Looked up from germline, CDR1 is SNHLY and CDR2 is FYNNEI. CDR3 length: 18 residues. CDR3 residues: CASSEGATSGRAYYEQYF. CDR3 nucleotides: TGTGCCAGCAGTGAAGGGGCGACTAGCGGGAGGGCCTATTACGAGCAGTACTTC.

The rearrangement joins TRBV30 to TRBJ2-7; 10 positions match TRBD1. The CDR3 contains 15 residues. Germline CDR1 is GTSNPN and CDR2 is SVGIG (reference sequence). J lost 2 bases, V lost 2 bases, and 6 bases had no gene match. CDR3 sequence (DNA): TGTGCCTGGAGTTTTCCGGGACAGGGGACCTACGAGCAGTACTTC. Translating it yields CAWSFPGQGTYEQYF.

The rearrangement joins TRBV10-1 to TRBJ2-7, with 9 bases aligning to TRBD1. After removal of 8 bases from V and 5 bases from J, the junction contained 4 bases not matched to a gene. The germline gives CDR1 WNHNN, CDR2 SYGVQD (reference sequence). The CDR3 spans 12 residues. CDR3 sequence reads: CASSGTGNEQYF. The CDR3 region has the DNA TGCGCCAGCTCGGGGACAGGGAACGAGCAGTACTTC.

J is TRBJ2-7 and V is TRBV5-1, with TRBD1 identical over 8 bases. Germline CDR1 reads SGHRS; CDR2 reads YFSETQ. Trimming at V came to 5 bases and at J to 5 bases, leaving 6 bases not matched to a gene. This CDR3 is 13 amino acids long. CDR3 sequence (DNA): TGCGCCAGCAGACCAGGGGGCCGACACGAGCAGTACTTC. This sequence encodes CASRPGGRHEQYF. The variable domain in full, with the rest retrieved from reference TRBV5-1 and TRBJ2-7, is KAGVTQTPRYLIKTRGQQVTLSCSPISGHRSVSWYQQTPGQGLQFLFEYFSETQRNKGNFPGRFSGRQFSNSRSEMNVSTLELGDSALYLCASRPGGRHEQYFGPGTRLTVT.

The J gene is TRBJ1-1, the V gene TRBV7-3; D is possibly TRBD1 (6 bases). From germline, CDR1 is SGHTA and CDR2 FQGTGA. The CDR3 is made up of 16 amino acids. V was clipped by 2 bases and J by 1 base, with 14 bases between them. Written as DNA, the CDR3 is TGTGCCAGCAGCTTAGGACCTAGACAGGAGAACACTGAAGCTTTCTTT. Protein product: CASSLGPRQENTEAFF.

A few counts support this clone. The chain combines TRBV5-8 with TRBJ1-5; 7 bases are a match to TRBD1. CDR3 length: 15 residues. Trimming cost V 6 bases and J 0 bases; bases outside gene matches: 6. From germline, CDR1 is SGHTS and CDR2 YDEGEE. The DNA of the CDR3 is TGTGCCAGCAACGTCAGGGGGGATAGCAATCAGCCCCAGCATTTT. It is translated as CASNVRGDSNQPQHF.

The chain has TRBV29-1 and TRBJ2-7; a weak D match, TRBD1 (6 bases). Germline CDR1 SQVTM, CDR2 ANQGSEA. V was pared by 1 base and J by 3 bases, with 10 bases between. This CDR3 is 13 amino acids long. The CDR3 region is CSVEVQGYYEQYF. DNA of the CDR3: TGCAGCGTTGAAGTACAGGGTTACTACGAGCAGTACTTC.

V gene TRBV28 combines with J gene TRBJ1-3; TRBD1 matches 9 bases. The trim removed 2 bases at V and 0 bases at J, leaving 5 bases unmatched. The CDR3 consists of 17 residues. Germline assignment: CDR1 MDHEN and CDR2 SYDVKM. CDR3 sequence reads: CASSLGLTGGSGNTIYF. The CDR3 bases are TGTGCCAGCAGTTTAGGTCTGACAGGGGGCTCTGGAAACACCATATATTTT.

The chain couples TRBV19 to TRBJ1-1; 8 bases map to TRBD1. Germline loops: CDR1 LNHDA, CDR2 SQIVND (reference sequence). This CDR3 has 16 residues. V was clipped by 3 bases and J by 0 bases; unmatched bases: 6. The DNA of the CDR3 is TGTGCCAGTAGTATCGGACAGGGCACTATGAACACTGAAGCTTTCTTT. As protein: CASSIGQGTMNTEAFF.

In regard to this clone: This specimen includes other DNA sequences encoding the same CDR3. The J gene is TRBJ1-5, the V gene TRBV28; D gene ambiguous. The CDR3 sequence is 11 residues long. Trimming left V 3 bases short and J 7 bases short, with 4 bases between. Germline CDR1 and CDR2: MDHEN and SYDVKM. The CDR3 DNA is TGTGCCAGCAGTTTCGGGCAGCCCCAGCATTTT. Its protein is CASSFGQPQHF.

This clone qualifies as medium-sized. This sequence joins TRBV27 and TRBJ1-5, with D unresolved. V was trimmed by 4 bases and J by 3 bases, leaving 16 bases between them. The germline gives CDR1 MNHEY, CDR2 SMNVEV (reference sequence). The CDR3 is made up of 16 amino acids. The DNA for the CDR3 is TGTGCCAGCAGTTCCTCGACGGCCCAATACAATCAGCCCCAGCATTTT. Protein product: CASSSSTAQYNQPQHF.

J is TRBJ1-1 and V is TRBV6-5; no definite D call. Germline values: CDR1 MNHEY, CDR2 SVGAGI. The CDR3 length is 15 residues. The V end was cut by 2 bases, the J end by 5 bases, with 15 bases between. This chain's CDR3 is CASSYRESGWTEAFF. CDR3 in DNA: TGTGCCAGCAGTTACCGGGAGAGCGGCTGGACTGAAGCTTTCTTT.

This chain uses TRBV7-2 with TRBJ2-7; D gene ambiguous. CDR3 length equals 17 residues. Trimming removed 1 base at V and 0 bases at J, with 16 bases between. CDR1 and CDR2 (germline): SGHTA, FQGNSA. The CDR3 DNA reads as TGTGCCAGCAGCTTAGAGCCCGGCGTGGGAAGCTCCTACGAGCAGTACTTC. It codes for CASSLEPGVGSSYEQYF.

This chain connects TRBV27 to TRBJ2-7; 12 bases line up with TRBD1. Per the germline V gene, CDR1 is MNHEY and CDR2 is SMNVEV (reference sequence). V was clipped by 5 bases and J by 6 bases; unmatched bases: 5. This CDR3 comprises 14 residues. DNA of the CDR3: TGTGCCAGCAGTGCCGGGACAGGGGGCACCGAGCAGTACTTC. As protein: CASSAGTGGTEQYF.

This chain joins TRBV28 and TRBJ2-5; D tentatively fits TRBD1 or TRBD2 (5 bases each). The end of the DNA is better explained by TRBJ2-7, so the J call may be wrong. The length of the CDR3 is 21 residues. Germline CDR1 and CDR2: MDHEN and SYDVKM. CDR3 in DNA: TGTGCCAGCGGGCCCCTAGGGAGTTCTGGATCCCAGGGACGGCCCTGGGACGAGCAGTACTTC. Amino acids: CASGPLGSSGSQGRPWDEQYF.

This clone was observed a few times. The chain links TRBV30 to TRBJ1-1; the D is unclear. V lost 1 base and J 6 bases, leaving 3 bases between the germline ends. This CDR3 is built from 10 residues. In germline, CDR1 is GTSNPN, CDR2 SVGIG (reference sequence). Here the CDR3 reads CAWSGAEAFF. Here the CDR3 DNA reads TGTGCCTGGAGTGGGGCTGAAGCTTTCTTT. The full variable domain, in which reference TRBV30 and TRBJ1-1 provide the parts outside the CDR3, is SQTIHQWPATLVQPVGSPLSLECTVEGTSNPNLYWYRQAAGRGLQLLFYSVGIGQISSEVPQNLSASRPQDRQFILSSKKLLLSDSGFYLCAWSGAEAFFGQGTRLTVV.

This clone was observed a handful of times. CDR3 nucleotides: TGTGCCAGCAGCCCCGGACTAGCGGTCGACGAGCAGTACTTC. Residues: CASSPGLAVDEQYF. This chain joins TRBV7-9 and TRBJ2-7; TRBD2 matches 10 bases. Germline assignment: CDR1 SEHNR and CDR2 FQNEAQ (reference sequence). Trimming took 5 bases from V and 5 from J; bases not matched to a gene: 6. This CDR3 is 14 amino acids long.

The chain links TRBV9 to TRBJ2-1, with 8 bases lining up with TRBD2. The J segment lost 7 bases and the V segment lost 0 bases, leaving 15 bases of the junction unmatched. This CDR3 region has 18 residues. Germline loops: CDR1 SGDLS, CDR2 YYNGEE. The CDR3 bases are TGTGCCAGCAGCGTAGGGGTTCGGGTAGCGGGGCCCGGGAATGAGCAGTTCTTC. Translated, it gives CASSVGVRVAGPGNEQFF.

The V call is TRBV27, the J call TRBJ1-2; D is unresolved. V lost 2 bases and J 2 bases, leaving 9 bases between the germline ends. Germline CDR1 reads MNHEY; CDR2 reads SMNVEV (reference sequence). There are 14 residues in the CDR3. The CDR3 DNA reads as TGTGCCAGCAGTTTAGATAGGCGGAACTATGGCTACACCTTC. Translation: CASSLDRRNYGYTF.

This clone is large (0.1 to 1%) within its sample. The chain recombines TRBV5-4 with TRBJ1-1, with D tentatively TRBD1 (5 bases). In germline, CDR1 is SGHNT, CDR2 YYREEE (reference sequence). This CDR3 is built from 16 residues. The V and J ends lost 0 bases and 4 bases respectively, with 16 bases between them. The CDR3 here is CASSLGGEELGTEAFF. The CDR3 bases are TGTGCCAGCAGCTTGGGGGGGGAGGAATTAGGCACTGAAGCTTTCTTT.

This clone was detected only a few times. V and J are TRBV25-1 and TRBJ1-1; D gene uncertain. This CDR3 has 12 residues. Germline CDR1 and CDR2: MGHDK and SYGVNS. Trimming pared 2 bases from V and 8 bases from J, leaving 9 bases between. CDR3 in amino acids: CASSEGLAEAFF. CDR3 nucleotide sequence: TGTGCCAGCAGTGAAGGGCTTGCCGAAGCTTTCTTT.

This clone has a handful of counts. V and J are TRBV6-5 and TRBJ2-1; possible D gene TRBD1, 5 bases. The CDR3 runs 15 residues. Germline CDR1 reads MNHEY; CDR2 reads SVGAGI. Trimming removed 5 bases at V and 0 bases at J, with 11 bases between. The DNA of the CDR3 is TGTGCCAGCAGTCTCGACAGCAGCTCCTACAATGAGCAGTTCTTC. As protein: CASSLDSSSYNEQFF.

The chain links TRBV7-9 to TRBJ2-7; D is uncertain. This CDR3 comprises 12 residues. V lost 3 bases and J lost 7, with 10 bases in between. Per germline, CDR1 SEHNR and CDR2 FQNEAQ (reference sequence). The CDR3 loop reads CASSFSLGEQYF. The CDR3 nucleotides are TGTGCCAGCAGCTTTTCCTTGGGGGAGCAGTACTTC. Supplemented by reference TRBV7-9 and TRBJ2-7, the full variable domain reads DTGVSQNPRHKITKRGQNVTFRCDPISEHNRLYWYRQTLGQGPEFLTYFQNEAQLEKSRLLSDRFSAERPKGSFSTLEIQRTEQGDSAMYLCASSFSLGEQYFGPGTRLTVT.

The chain uses TRBV9 and TRBJ2-5, with 9 nucleotides matching TRBD1. CDR3 length equals 14 residues. The germline gives CDR1 SGDLS, CDR2 YYNGEE. The J segment lost 5 bases and the V segment lost 3 bases, leaving 5 bases of the junction unmatched. The CDR3 nucleotides are TGTGCCAGCAGCGACAGGGGGCCCGGTGAGACCCAGTACTTC. This gives the protein CASSDRGPGETQYF.

The V and J genes are TRBV25-1 and TRBJ1-2; tentative D call: TRBD1 (5 bases). V was trimmed by 3 bases and J by 5 bases, leaving 19 bases between them. Germline lookup yields CDR1 MGHDK and CDR2 SYGVNS. The CDR3 contains 16 residues. The CDR3 nucleotides are TGTGCCAGCAGTGAGGGCAGGGAGGTTCTACGGTATGGCTACACCTTC. Protein product: CASSEGREVLRYGYTF.

V gene TRBV7-2 combines with J gene TRBJ2-7, with a tentative D call TRBD2 (6 bases). This CDR3 is built from 14 residues. V lost 4 bases to trimming and J lost 5 bases, with 15 bases between them. From germline, CDR1 is SGHTA and CDR2 FQGNSA. CDR3 nucleotide sequence: TGTGCCAGCAGCTCAGCGGGTCCTTTGGACGAGCAGTACTTC. Translating it yields CASSSAGPLDEQYF.

The chain recombines TRBV27 with TRBJ1-1, with a weak D call TRBD1 (5 bases). The germline V and J ends were trimmed by 5 bases and 5 bases, with 15 bases remaining between them. CDR1 is MNHEY, CDR2 SMNVEV, per germline (reference sequence). This CDR3 region has 14 residues. The CDR3 loop is CASSITGLWTEAFF. The CDR3 coding sequence is TGTGCCAGCAGTATAACAGGTCTCTGGACTGAAGCTTTCTTT.

Details on this clone: One junction end does not reproduce the germline sequence, and a read error may be involved. The chain recombines TRBV13 with TRBJ1-2, with 7 bases matching TRBD1. There are 14 residues in the CDR3. CDR1 is PRHDT, CDR2 FYEKMQ, per germline (reference sequence). The CDR3 is CVSSGSLGGRESTF. The CDR3 coding sequence is TGTGTCAGCAGCGGCAGCCTAGGGGGCCGCGAGAGCACCTTC.